The 4 T cell receptor beta chains reported below all come from one sample, sequenced in a study of OX40 agonist ivuxolimab in advanced cancers. Libraries were prepared by immunoSEQ multiplex PCR; TCRdb keeps only in-frame clonotypes and omits some of them. The table has 65,000 to 70,000 clones, about three quarters seen once. This specimen was CD4+ or CD8+ T cells sorted from blood, taken in a trial of the OX40 agonist ivuxolimab. The receptors shown here come from an adult with an advanced solid tumor such as melanoma, head and neck, liver or kidney cancer.

The J gene is TRBJ1-2, the V gene TRBV11-2; D might be TRBD1 (5 bases). Germline lookup yields CDR1 SGHAT and CDR2 FQNNGV. V lost 5 bases and J lost 8, with 9 bases in between. CDR3 size: 11 residues. The CDR3 loop is CASSPGIGYTF. In nucleotides, the CDR3 is TGTGCCAGCAGCCCAGGGATCGGCTACACCTTC.

The rearrangement joins TRBV11-2 to TRBJ1-6; 8 positions match TRBD1. Unmatched junction bases numbered 8, after V lost 4 bases and J lost 3 bases. The length of the CDR3 is 17 residues. The germline V gene has CDR1 SGHAT and CDR2 FQNNGV. The CDR3 sequence is CASSSSRDRFYNSPLHF. For the CDR3, the DNA is TGTGCCAGCAGCTCCAGCCGGGACAGGTTCTATAATTCACCCCTCCACTTT.

The chain joins TRBV2 to TRBJ2-3, with D tentatively TRBD2 (5 bases). Between the trimmed V and J ends, which lost 8 bases and 6 bases, there was a span of 12 bases. This CDR3 has 12 amino acids. Germline V gene sequence: CDR1 SNHLY, CDR2 FYNNEI. The CDR3, as DNA: TGTGCCAGCCAGGACTTTTTGGATACGCAGTATTTT. Translating it yields CASQDFLDTQYF.

CDR3 protein: CASSPGGLIDTQYF. The CDR3, as DNA: TGTGCCAGCAGCCCTGGGGGGCTGATAGATACGCAGTATTTT. The V call is TRBV7-9, the J call TRBJ2-3; D may match TRBD1 or TRBD2 (6 bases each). The CDR3 is 14 amino acids. V lost 5 bases, J lost 5 bases, and 14 bases lay in between. CDR1 and CDR2 from the germline V gene are SEHNR and FQNEAQ (reference sequence).